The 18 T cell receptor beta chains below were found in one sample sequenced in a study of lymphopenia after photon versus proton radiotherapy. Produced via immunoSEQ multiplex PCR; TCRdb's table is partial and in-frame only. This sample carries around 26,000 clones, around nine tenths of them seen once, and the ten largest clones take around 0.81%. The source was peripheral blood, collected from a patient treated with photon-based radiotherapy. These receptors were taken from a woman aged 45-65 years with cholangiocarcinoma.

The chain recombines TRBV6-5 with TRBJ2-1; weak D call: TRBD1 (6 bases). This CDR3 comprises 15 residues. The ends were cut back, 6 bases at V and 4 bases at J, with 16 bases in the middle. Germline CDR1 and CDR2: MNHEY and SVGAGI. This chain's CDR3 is CASSLDRALYNEQFF. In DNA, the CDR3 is TGTGCCAGCAGCCTGGACAGAGCCTTGTACAATGAGCAGTTCTTC.

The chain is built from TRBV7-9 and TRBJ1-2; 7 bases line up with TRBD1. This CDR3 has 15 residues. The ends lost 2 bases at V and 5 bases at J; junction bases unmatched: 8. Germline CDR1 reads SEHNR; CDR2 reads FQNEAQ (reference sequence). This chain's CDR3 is CASSLLQGTIYGYTF. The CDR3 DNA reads TGTGCCAGCAGCTTATTACAGGGGACAATTTATGGCTACACCTTC.

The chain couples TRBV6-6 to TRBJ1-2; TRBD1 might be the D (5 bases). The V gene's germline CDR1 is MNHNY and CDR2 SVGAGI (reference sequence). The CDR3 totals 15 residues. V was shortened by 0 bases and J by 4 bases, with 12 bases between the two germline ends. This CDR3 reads CASSYSEGTTYGYTF. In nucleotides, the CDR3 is TGTGCCAGCAGTTACTCGGAGGGGACGACCTATGGCTACACCTTC.

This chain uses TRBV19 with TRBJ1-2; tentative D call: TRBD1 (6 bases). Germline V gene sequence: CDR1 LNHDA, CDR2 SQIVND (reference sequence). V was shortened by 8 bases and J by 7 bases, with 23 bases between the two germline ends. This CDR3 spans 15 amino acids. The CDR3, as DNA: TGTGCCAGTTGGGACACGCGCAGGGGTCAATCTGGCTACACCTTC. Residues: CASWDTRRGQSGYTF.

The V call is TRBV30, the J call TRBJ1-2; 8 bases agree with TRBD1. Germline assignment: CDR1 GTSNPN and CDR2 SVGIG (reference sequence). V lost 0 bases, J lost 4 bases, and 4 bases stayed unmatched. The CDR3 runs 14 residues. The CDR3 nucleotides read TGTGCCTGGAGTGTTGGACAGGGAGTCTATGGCTACACCTTC. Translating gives CAWSVGQGVYGYTF.

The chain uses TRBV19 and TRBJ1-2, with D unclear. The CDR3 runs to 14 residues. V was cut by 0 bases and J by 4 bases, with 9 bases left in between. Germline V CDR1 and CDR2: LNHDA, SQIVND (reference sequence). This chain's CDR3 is CASSIEAGVYGYTF. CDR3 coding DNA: TGTGCCAGTAGTATAGAGGCCGGGGTCTATGGCTACACCTTC.

CDR3 sequence reads: CASSLWRATNEKLFF. The CDR3 DNA sequence: TGCGCCAGCAGCTTGTGGCGAGCAACTAATGAAAAACTGTTTTTT. The genes are TRBV5-1 and TRBJ1-4, with D unclear. This CDR3 region has 15 residues. V lost 1 base and J 0 bases, leaving 7 bases between the germline ends. Germline V gene data show CDR1 as SGHRS and CDR2 as YFSETQ.

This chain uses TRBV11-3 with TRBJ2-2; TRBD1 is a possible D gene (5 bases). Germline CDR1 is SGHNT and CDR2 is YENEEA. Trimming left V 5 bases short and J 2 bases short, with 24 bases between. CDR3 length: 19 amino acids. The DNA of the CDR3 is TGTGCCAGCAGCCCAAAACAGGCACCCCCATTCTTTAACACCGGGGAGCTGTTTTTT. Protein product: CASSPKQAPPFFNTGELFF. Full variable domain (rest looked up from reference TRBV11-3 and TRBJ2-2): EAGVVQSPRYKIIEKKQPVAFWCNPISGHNTLYWYLQNLGQGPELLIRYENEEAVDDSQLPKDRFSAERLKGVDSTLKIQPAELGDSAVYLCASSPKQAPPFFNTGELFFGEGSRLTVL.

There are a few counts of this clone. The CDR3 DNA sequence: TGTGCCAGCAGACTAGACAGGGTTGGGGACAATCAGCCCCAGCATTTT. Its protein is CASRLDRVGDNQPQHF. The V gene is TRBV2, the J gene TRBJ1-5; TRBD1 agrees at 7 bases. The CDR3 runs 16 residues. V trimming: 6 bases; J trimming: 3 bases; junction bases outside the gene matches: 11. CDR1 and CDR2 from the germline V gene are SNHLY and FYNNEI.

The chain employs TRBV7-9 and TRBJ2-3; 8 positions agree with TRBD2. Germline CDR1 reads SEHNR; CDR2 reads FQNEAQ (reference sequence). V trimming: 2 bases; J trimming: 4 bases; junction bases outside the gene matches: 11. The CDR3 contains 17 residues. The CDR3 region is CASSLTRGGGRPDTQYF. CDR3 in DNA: TGTGCCAGCAGCTTAACGAGAGGCGGGGGGAGGCCAGATACGCAGTATTTT.

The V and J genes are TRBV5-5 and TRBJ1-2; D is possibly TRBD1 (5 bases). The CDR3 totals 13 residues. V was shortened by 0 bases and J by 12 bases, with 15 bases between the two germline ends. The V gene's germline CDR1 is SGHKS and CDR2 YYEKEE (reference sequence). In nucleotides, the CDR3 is TGTGCCAGCAGCTTGGTGGCAGGGTCTTTCGACACCTTC. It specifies CASSLVAGSFDTF. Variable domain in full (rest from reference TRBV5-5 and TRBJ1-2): DAGVTQSPTHLIKTRGQQVTLRCSPISGHKSVSWYQQVLGQGPQFIFQYYEKEERGRGNFPDRFSARQFPNYSSELNVNALLLGDSALYLCASSLVAGSFDTFGSGTRLTVV.

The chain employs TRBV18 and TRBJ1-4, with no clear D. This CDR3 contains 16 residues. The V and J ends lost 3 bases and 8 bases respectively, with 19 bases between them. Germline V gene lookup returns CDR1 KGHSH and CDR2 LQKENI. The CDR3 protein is CASSPLDQGRNEKLFF. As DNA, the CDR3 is TGTGCCAGCTCACCTCTAGATCAAGGGAGGAACGAAAAACTGTTTTTT.

Here the CDR3 DNA reads TGTGCCAGCTCATCCGGCAGGGAAACTAATGAAAAACTGTTTTTT. This gives the protein CASSSGRETNEKLFF. The chain recombines TRBV18 with TRBJ1-4, with D perhaps TRBD1 (5 bases). CDR1 and CDR2 from the germline V gene are KGHSH and LQKENI. The CDR3 is made up of 15 amino acids. V was shortened by 5 bases and J by 1 base, with 11 bases between the two germline ends.

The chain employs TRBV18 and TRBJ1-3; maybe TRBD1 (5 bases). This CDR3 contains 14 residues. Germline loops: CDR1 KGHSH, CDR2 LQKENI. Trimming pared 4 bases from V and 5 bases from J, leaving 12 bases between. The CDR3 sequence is CASSHPTERNTIYF. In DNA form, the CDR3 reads TGTGCCAGCTCACACCCGACAGAAAGAAACACCATATATTTT.

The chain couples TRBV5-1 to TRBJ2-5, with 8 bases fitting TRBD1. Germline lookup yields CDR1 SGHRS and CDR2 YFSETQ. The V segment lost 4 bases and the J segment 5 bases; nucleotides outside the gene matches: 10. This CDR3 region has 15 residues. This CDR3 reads CASSLPGQALETQYF. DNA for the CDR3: TGCGCCAGCAGCCTACCGGGACAGGCCTTGGAGACCCAGTACTTC. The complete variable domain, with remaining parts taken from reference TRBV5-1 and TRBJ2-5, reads KAGVTQTPRYLIKTRGQQVTLSCSPISGHRSVSWYQQTPGQGLQFLFEYFSETQRNKGNFPGRFSGRQFSNSRSEMNVSTLELGDSALYLCASSLPGQALETQYFGPGTRLLVL.

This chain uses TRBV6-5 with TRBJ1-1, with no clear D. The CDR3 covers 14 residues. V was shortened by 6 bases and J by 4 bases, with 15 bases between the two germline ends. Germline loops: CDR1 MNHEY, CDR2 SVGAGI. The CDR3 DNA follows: TGTGCCAGCAGCACATCCAGGTGGGGCACTGAAGCTTTCTTT. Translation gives CASSTSRWGTEAFF.

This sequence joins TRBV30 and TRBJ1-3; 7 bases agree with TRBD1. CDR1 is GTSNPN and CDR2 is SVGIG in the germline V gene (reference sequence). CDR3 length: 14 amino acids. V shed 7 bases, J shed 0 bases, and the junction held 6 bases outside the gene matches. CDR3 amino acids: CALRTGSSGNTIYF. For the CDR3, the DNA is TGTGCCTTAAGGACAGGCAGCTCTGGAAACACCATATATTTT.

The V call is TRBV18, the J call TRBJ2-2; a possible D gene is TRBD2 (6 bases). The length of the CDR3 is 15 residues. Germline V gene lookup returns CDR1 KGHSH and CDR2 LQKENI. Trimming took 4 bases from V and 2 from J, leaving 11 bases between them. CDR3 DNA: TGTGCCAGCTCACAGGGACTCGCCAACACCGGGGAGCTGTTTTTT. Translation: CASSQGLANTGELFF.